The clone carrying this TCR beta chain has at least ten counts. Some clones are missing from TCRdb's copy, which holds only in-frame ones; the method was immunoSEQ multiplex PCR. This table has a few hundred thousand clones, just over 65% appearing once. The V gene end was trimmed by 2 bases and the J gene end by 8 bases; junction bases not matched to a gene: 10. Germline CDR1 GTSNPN, CDR2 SVGIG (reference sequence). CDR3 length equals 15 residues. The sample comes from a study of shared clonotypes between healthy human individuals. The sequence derives from a young man in good health. Specimen: memory CD4+ T cells sorted from blood. Subset here: CD45RA-negative fraction. The gene calls are TRBV30 and TRBJ2-1; TRBD1 matches at 9 bases. This CDR3 reads CAWSPTGTGFHEQFF. CDR3 nucleotides: TGTGCCTGGAGTCCCACCGGGACAGGGTTCCATGAGCAGTTCTTC.